The 5 T cell receptor beta chains given below trace back to one sample, sequenced in a study of beta chain features in type 1 diabetes. The study's findings and limits: Moderately but significantly shorter TCRB CDR3s were found in Type 1 diabetes patients in all four CD4+ subsets.

These TCRs' antigens remain unknown. Expressed TCRB transcripts were sequenced, since all the RNA that had been isolated was reverse transcribed. The data were produced by immunoSEQ multiplex PCR, yet TCRdb's version contains in-frame clones alone and is incomplete. This table has hundreds of thousands of clones, 13% appearing once. The material sequenced was naive CD4+ T cells from blood. The receptors were sampled from a man younger than 30 with type 1 diabetes.

This clone was seen only a few times. J is TRBJ1-5 and V is TRBV30; D call uncertain. This CDR3 region has 12 residues. The V and J ends lost 0 bases and 10 bases respectively, with 10 bases between them. Germline V lookup: CDR1 GTSNPN, CDR2 SVGIG (reference sequence). This CDR3 reads CAWSVLGIPQHF. CDR3 nucleotide sequence: TGTGCCTGGAGTGTACTAGGGATACCCCAGCATTTT.

The rearrangement joins TRBV5-6 to TRBJ1-2; D is possibly TRBD1 (6 bases). The CDR3 extends over 14 amino acids. CDR1 and CDR2 from the germline V gene are SGHDT and YYEEEE. Trimming cost V 3 bases and J 5 bases, with 14 bases left between them. The DNA of the CDR3 is TGTGCCAGCAGCTGGAGCACAGGGAATTATGGCTACACCTTC. This translates into CASSWSTGNYGYTF.

Note on this clone: The sample contains more than one DNA sequence encoding this CDR3. The genes are TRBV7-3 and TRBJ2-3; D unresolved. Germline CDR1 and CDR2: SGHTA and FQGTGA. The CDR3 consists of 13 residues. With 2 bases removed from V and 0 bases from J, the gap between germline ends came to 3 bases. The CDR3 bases are TGTGCCAGCAGCTTAGGAAGCACAGATACGCAGTATTTT. This encodes CASSLGSTDTQYF.

This clone was observed a few times. The genes are TRBV4-1 and TRBJ2-1; unclear D gene. The CDR3 runs 15 residues. Germline values: CDR1 MGHRA, CDR2 YSYEKL. V was trimmed by 1 base and J by 2 bases, leaving 9 bases between them. The DNA for the CDR3 is TGCGCCAGCAGCCAAGTTGGAGAAACCTACAATGAGCAGTTCTTC. This encodes CASSQVGETYNEQFF.

The chain employs TRBV30 and TRBJ1-6; the D is unclear. Germline V gives CDR1 GTSNPN, CDR2 SVGIG (reference sequence). The CDR3 extends over 12 amino acids. Trimming stripped 7 bases from V and 8 bases from J, with 12 bases between. The CDR3 DNA reads as TGTGCCTTCGGGGTGACGGATTCACCCCTCCACTTT. Its protein product is CAFGVTDSPLHF.